This T cell receptor (beta chain) was sequenced for a study of blood T cell repertoires in COVID-19 (dated by TCRdb to about 2020). For the wider study: Samples covering the acute and convalescent phases of COVID-19 were provided by collaborators in the United States, Italy and Spain. HLA class I and class II types, where available, came from metadata supplied by the sample provider rather than from assay-based typing. The samples were drawn from the first 160 participants of the ongoing ImmuneRACE study and from 950 to 1,500 subjects provided by 6 global collaborators. The material from the prospective study consisted of cDNA or gDNA derived from T cells, B-cell-depleted T cells, or PBMCs. The sample metadata nearly always contained a de-identified subject ID, COVID-19 status, age in years and sex. The repertoires were released in a freely available public database intended as a resource for research on the immune response to SARS-CoV-2. Deeply sampled blood TCRbeta repertoires from subjects exposed to, actively infected with, or recovered from COVID-19 were included in the dataset.

This clone was counted between two and nine times. Its antigen is unknown. Per-base qualities were not stored, and no clone one base away is much larger. V drops 1 base and J drops 7 bases, leaving 14 bases in between. The CDR3, from cysteine to phenylalanine, totals 15 residues. The kept DNA is CDR3 alone, 45 bases in frame from the first base. CDR1 is given as SGHAT and CDR2 as FQDESV, both from the germline V gene (reference sequence). What the study reported, not specific to this receptor: The amount of clinical and demographic metadata varied by source and participant and was provided uncurated.

TCRbeta CDR3 regions were amplified from genomic DNA using the immunoSEQ Assay, a bias-controlled multiplex PCR. The published analysis was carried out like this. The number of nucleated cells in each sample was estimated from the amplification of reference gene primers within the assay. To quantify the absolute abundance of each unique TCRbeta CDR3 rearrangement, sequence reads were collapsed and filtered. For each sample, productive Simpson clonality was calculated as the square root of Simpson's diversity index over productive rearrangements. Here the immuneACCESS table is served through TCRdb, limited to in-frame sequences with V and J called. Missing clones are a known gap in these copies; in checked studies unresolved V genes cover under half, and the rest lacks a known reason. The DNA was the basis for D and trimming; V, J and clone size are from that table. For this sample there are about 120,000 clones; approximately 89% appear just once. Clones ranked in the top ten supply about an eighth of the sample.

At one collaborating source in Seattle, patients were enrolled during active infection and were followed longitudinally through the course of disease. Whole blood was collected in K2EDTA tubes by collaborating institutions according to the institutions' own protocols. For TCRbeta analysis, collaborator samples were shipped as frozen whole blood, as isolated PBMCs, or as DNA extracted from either sample type. Sequencing used peripheral blood. The source is a woman in her 70s with COVID-19, enrolled during active disease. The chain links TRBV11-1 with TRBJ2-1; TRBD1 is a possible D gene, resting on 5 matching bases. The CDR3 corresponds to CASSLGLGAGNEQFF. The DNA reads as follows: TGTGCCAGCAGCTTAGGGCTAGGGGCCGGGAATGAGCAGTTCTTC.